This T cell receptor (beta chain) came from a study of Graves' ophthalmopathy and Graves' hyperthyroidism. Broader study findings: Predictions made by the model for ophthalmopathy progression reached 65% to 71% sensitivity and roughly 75% specificity.

The authors isolated PBMCs from 8.5 to 10 ml of fresh peripheral blood. This clonotype has at least ten counts. Its antigen is as yet unknown. TCR beta CDR3 regions were amplified from RNA transcripts. RT-PCR in the first round used HTBI primers; a second-round multiplex PCR followed. One entry per CDR3 protein, called by TCRdb with MiXCR from the multiplex PCR reads. There are roughly 400,000 distinct CDR3 sequences in the sample; 15% occur only once, and 5.5% to 8% lies in the top ten. V was pared by 2 bases and J by 9 bases, with 7 bases between. The CDR3 is made up of 11 amino acids. In germline, CDR1 is MNHEY, CDR2 SVGEGT.

This clonotype originated in a woman younger than 35 with stable Graves' hyperthyroidism. The chain is built from TRBV6-2 or TRBV6-3 and TRBJ1-1; no definite D call. Sequenced material: peripheral blood. DNA of the CDR3: TGTGCCAGCAGTTACGGCTCTCAAGCTTTCTTT. Residues: CASSYGSQAFF.